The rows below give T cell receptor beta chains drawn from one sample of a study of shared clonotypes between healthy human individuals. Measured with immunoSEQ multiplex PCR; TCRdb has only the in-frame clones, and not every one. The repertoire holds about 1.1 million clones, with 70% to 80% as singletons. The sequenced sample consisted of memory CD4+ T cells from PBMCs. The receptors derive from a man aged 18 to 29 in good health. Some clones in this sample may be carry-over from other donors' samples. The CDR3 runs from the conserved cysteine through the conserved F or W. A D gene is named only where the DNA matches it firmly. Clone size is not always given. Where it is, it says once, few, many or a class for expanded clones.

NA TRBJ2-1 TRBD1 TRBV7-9 CASSSGTGAPNEQFF TGTGCCAGCAGCTCCGGGACAGGGGCACCCAATGAGCAGTTCTTC
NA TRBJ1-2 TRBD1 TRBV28 CASSSKGQGDGGYTF TGTGCCAGCAGTAGTAAGGGACAGGGGGATGGTGGCTACACCTTC
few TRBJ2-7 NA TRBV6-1 CASSINFQSYEQYF TGTGCCAGCAGTATAAACTTCCAATCCTACGAGCAGTACTTC
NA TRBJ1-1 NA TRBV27 CASSPNQASNTEAFF TGTGCCAGCAGTCCAAACCAGGCGTCGAACACTGAAGCTTTCTTT
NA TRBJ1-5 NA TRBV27 CASVWGECNQPQHF TGTGCCAGCGTCTGGGGGGAATGCAATCAGCCCCAGCATTTT
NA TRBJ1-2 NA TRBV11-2 CASSFPVRGGYTF TGTGCCAGCAGCTTCCCTGTACGGGGTGGCTACACCTTC
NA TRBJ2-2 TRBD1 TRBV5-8 CASSLARTGGTGELFF TGTGCCAGCAGCTTGGCAAGGACAGGGGGGACCGGGGAGCTGTTTTTT
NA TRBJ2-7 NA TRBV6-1 CASSEQAYEQYF TGTGCCAGCAGTGAACAAGCCTACGAGCAGTACTTC
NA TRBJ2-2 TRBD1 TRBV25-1 CASTGTGGLRAGELFF TGTGCCAGCACCGGGACAGGGGGCCTCCGGGCCGGGGAGCTGTTTTTT
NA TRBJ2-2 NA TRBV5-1 CASSLAGNTGELFF TGCGCCAGCAGCTTAGCGGGGAACACCGGGGAGCTGTTTTTT
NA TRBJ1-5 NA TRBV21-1 CASSKGRSTWGNQPQHF TGTGCCAGCAGCAAAGGGAGAAGTACTTGGGGCAATCAGCCCCAGCATTTT
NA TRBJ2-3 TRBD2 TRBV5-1 CASTRGGSTDTQYF TGCGCCAGCACCCGGGGGGGTAGCACAGATACGCAGTATTTT
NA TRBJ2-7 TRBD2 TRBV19 CASGNGRAYEQYF TGTGCCAGTGGGAACGGGAGGGCCTACGAGCAGTACTTC
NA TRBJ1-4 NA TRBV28 CASSPFAGGATNEKLFF TGTGCCAGCAGTCCTTTTGCGGGGGGAGCAACTAATGAAAAACTGTTTTTT
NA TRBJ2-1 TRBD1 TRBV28 CGWDRGNNEQFF TGTGGATGGGACAGGGGGAACAATGAGCAGTTCTTC
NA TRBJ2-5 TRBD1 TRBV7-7 CASSAKQGGETQYF TGTGCCAGCAGCGCGAAACAGGGGGGAGAGACCCAGTACTTC
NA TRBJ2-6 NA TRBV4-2 CASSQALSSGANVLTF TGTGCCAGCAGCCAAGCACTCAGCTCTGGGGCCAACGTCCTGACTTTC
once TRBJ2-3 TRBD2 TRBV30 CAWSLLAGDTDTQYF TGTGCCTGGAGTTTGTTAGCGGGAGACACAGATACGCAGTATTTT
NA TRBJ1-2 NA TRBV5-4 CASSTPQAAYGYTF TGTGCCAGCAGCACACCACAGGCTGCCTATGGCTACACCTTC
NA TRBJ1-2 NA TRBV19 CASSRPGTNYGYTF TGTGCCAGTAGTCGGCCAGGGACTAACTATGGCTACACCTTC
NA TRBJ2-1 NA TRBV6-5 CASSYYYGTPNEQFF TGTGCCAGCAGTTACTACTACGGGACGCCTAATGAGCAGTTCTTC
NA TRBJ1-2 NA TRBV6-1 CASSEVAGVLGGYTF TGTGCCAGCAGTGAAGTGGCAGGGGTCCTTGGGGGCTACACCTTC
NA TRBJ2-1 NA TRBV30 CAWSSASYNEQFF TGTGCCTGGAGTTCGGCTTCCTACAATGAGCAGTTCTTC
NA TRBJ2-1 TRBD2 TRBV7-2 CASSLRAGGPFNEQFF TGTGCCAGCAGCCTCCGAGCGGGAGGGCCGTTCAATGAGCAGTTCTTC
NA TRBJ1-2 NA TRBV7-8 CASSSGHNYGYTF TGTGCCAGCAGCTCTGGACATAACTATGGCTACACCTTC
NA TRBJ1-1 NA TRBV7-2 CASSRGTDEAFF TGTGCCAGCAGCCGGGGGACGGATGAAGCTTTCTTT
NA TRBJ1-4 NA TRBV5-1 CASSRRSVWGGEKLFF TGCGCCAGCAGCCGTAGATCGGTTTGGGGCGGTGAAAAACTGTTTTTT
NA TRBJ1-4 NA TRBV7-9 CASSLKGQNEKLFF TGTGCCAGCAGCTTGAAAGGACAGAATGAAAAACTGTTTTTT
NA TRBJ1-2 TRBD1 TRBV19 CASDPRAGGGYTF TGTGCCAGTGACCCCCGGGCAGGGGGCGGCTACACCTTC
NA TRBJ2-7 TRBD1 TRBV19 CASSTYDRATYEQYF TGTGCCAGTAGTACTTATGACAGGGCGACCTACGAGCAGTACTTC
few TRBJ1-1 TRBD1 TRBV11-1 CASSTRQGVEAFF TGTGCCAGCAGCACCCGACAGGGCGTTGAAGCTTTCTTT
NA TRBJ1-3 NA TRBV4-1 CASSQGDRSSGNTIYF TGCGCCAGCAGCCAAGGGGACCGAAGCTCTGGAAACACCATATATTTT
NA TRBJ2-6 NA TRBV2 CASSDGGSNSGANVLTF TGTGCCAGCAGTGATGGAGGCAGCAACTCTGGGGCCAACGTCCTGACTTTC
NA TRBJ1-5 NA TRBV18 CASSPGTGSGQPQHF TGTGCCAGCTCACCTGGTACGGGGTCCGGTCAGCCCCAGCATTTT
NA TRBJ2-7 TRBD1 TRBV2 CASSEQGARYEQYF TGTGCCAGCAGTGAGCAGGGGGCCCGTTACGAGCAGTACTTC